Each of the 22 T cell receptor beta chains below was sequenced from the same sample in a study of shared clonotypes between healthy human individuals. TCRdb's table, derived via immunoSEQ multiplex PCR, lists solely in-frame clones and lacks some. Among 1.4 million or so clones listed, approximately 98.5% were seen once. Material for sequencing was naive CD4+ T cells sorted from blood. This sample's subset: CD45RA+ positively selected. The receptor source for this set is a man aged 25-45 years in good health.

Comment on this clone: The sample carries other DNA sequences with the same CDR3. The chain has TRBV27 and TRBJ2-6; D not resolved. Germline V gene data show CDR1 as MNHEY and CDR2 as SMNVEV (reference sequence). CDR3 size: 15 residues. Trimming cost V 2 bases and J 0 bases, with 5 bases left between them. The CDR3, as DNA: TGTGCCAGCAGTTTACGTAACTCTGGGGCCAACGTCCTGACTTTC. This translates into CASSLRNSGANVLTF.

The chain recombines TRBV27 with TRBJ1-5; TRBD1 agrees at 10 bases. Germline trimming cut 4 bases from V and 3 bases from J; bases unmatched to any gene: 3. This CDR3 region has 15 residues. In germline, CDR1 is MNHEY, CDR2 SMNVEV (reference sequence). The CDR3 nucleotides read TGTGCCAGCAGTTCGGGACAGGGGATCAATCAGCCCCAGCATTTT. This gives the protein CASSSGQGINQPQHF.

The rearrangement links TRBV7-2 to TRBJ2-3; D possibly corresponds to TRBD1 (6 bases). Trimming removed 6 bases at V and 7 bases at J, with 11 bases between. In germline, CDR1 is SGHTA, CDR2 FQGNSA. This CDR3 has 12 amino acids. CDR3 sequence (DNA): TGTGCCAGCAGGGGGGCGGAGAATACGCAGTATTTT. Translating gives CASRGAENTQYF.

This clone appeared a single time. This chain connects TRBV29-1 to TRBJ2-7; 11 nucleotides agree with TRBD1. The germline V gene encodes CDR1 SQVTM and CDR2 ANQGSEA. V lost 1 base to trimming and J lost 6 bases; unmatched junction nucleotides: 8. This CDR3 is built from 15 residues. In DNA form, the CDR3 reads TGCAGCGTTGAAGTCTCCGGGACAGGGGGAGGCGAGCAGTACTTC. This encodes CSVEVSGTGGGEQYF.

The chain links TRBV2 to TRBJ1-3; weak D call: TRBD1 (5 bases). V was shortened by 3 bases and J by 2 bases, with 11 bases between the two germline ends. The germline V gene has CDR1 SNHLY and CDR2 FYNNEI. The CDR3 loop spans 15 amino acids. In DNA, the CDR3 is TGTGCCAGCAGTGACGATCAGGGAGCTGGAAACACCATATATTTT. It codes for CASSDDQGAGNTIYF.

The gene calls are TRBV27 and TRBJ1-1; D unclear. The CDR3 consists of 14 residues. Germline lookup yields CDR1 MNHEY and CDR2 SMNVEV (reference sequence). The V gene lost 6 bases and the J gene lost 5 bases, with 16 bases spanning the gap. CDR3 residues: CASRSGLERTEAFF. The DNA for the CDR3 is TGTGCCAGCAGGTCGGGCTTAGAAAGGACTGAAGCTTTCTTT.

V gene TRBV28 combines with J gene TRBJ2-2; possibly TRBD1 for D (5 bases). V was cut by 7 bases and J by 6 bases, with 9 bases left in between. Per the germline V gene, CDR1 is MDHEN and CDR2 is SYDVKM. CDR3 length: 12 residues. This CDR3 is CASKVGAGELFF. CDR3 DNA sequence: TGTGCCAGCAAAGTAGGGGCCGGGGAGCTGTTTTTT.

The V and J genes are TRBV11-2 and TRBJ2-7, with D uncertain. Trimming shortened V by 1 base and J by 0 bases, and 13 bases separated the two germline ends. In germline, CDR1 is SGHAT, CDR2 FQNNGV. The CDR3 length is 16 residues. The CDR3 coding sequence is TGTGCCAGCAGCTTAGGGGGAAGGGCAGCCTCCTACGAGCAGTACTTC. Protein sequence: CASSLGGRAASYEQYF.

The chain uses TRBV18 and TRBJ1-1; D is unclear. Trimming cost V 1 base and J 0 bases, with 21 bases left between them. Germline V CDR1 and CDR2: KGHSH, LQKENI. CDR3 size: 19 residues. The DNA of the CDR3 is TGTGCCAGCTCACCACAGGCTACCCCCTCGTCGTCCGTGAACACTGAAGCTTTCTTT. This translates into CASSPQATPSSSVNTEAFF.

This rearrangement joins TRBV28 to TRBJ2-1, with 7 nucleotides matching TRBD2. The CDR3 spans 14 residues. Germline V CDR1 and CDR2: MDHEN, SYDVKM. V lost 1 base, J lost 6 bases, and 3 bases stayed unmatched. In DNA form, the CDR3 reads TGTGCCAGCAGTTTATCGGCTAGCGGCAATGAGCAGTTCTTC. Amino acids: CASSLSASGNEQFF.

The CDR3 sequence: CASSQENPYRDEETQYF. In DNA, the CDR3 is TGCGCCAGCAGCCAAGAGAACCCTTACAGGGACGAGGAGACCCAGTACTTC. The chain uses TRBV4-1 and TRBJ2-5, with D possibly matching TRBD1 (6 bases). CDR1 is MGHRA, CDR2 YSYEKL, per germline. The CDR3 sequence is 17 residues long. Trimming left V 0 bases short and J 5 bases short, with 19 bases between.

The chain couples TRBV5-5 to TRBJ1-5, with D maybe TRBD1 (5 bases). Deletions cut 0 bases from V and 6 bases from J, with 16 bases between. Germline V CDR1 and CDR2: SGHKS, YYEKEE (reference sequence). The CDR3 spans 16 residues. CDR3 in amino acids: CASSLEGQGNSQPQHF. The CDR3 DNA reads TGTGCCAGCAGCTTGGAGGGGCAGGGTAATAGTCAGCCCCAGCATTTT. Looking up the rest from reference TRBV5-5 and TRBJ1-5 gives the full variable domain: DAGVTQSPTHLIKTRGQQVTLRCSPISGHKSVSWYQQVLGQGPQFIFQYYEKEERGRGNFPDRFSARQFPNYSSELNVNALLLGDSALYLCASSLEGQGNSQPQHFGDGTRLSIL.

The chain has TRBV7-3 and TRBJ2-6; D remains unclear. V lost 2 bases and J 0 bases, leaving 11 bases between the germline ends. This CDR3 spans 17 amino acids. The germline CDR1 and CDR2 sequences are SGHTA and FQGTGA. The DNA of the CDR3 is TGTGCCAGCAGCTTACTTGGCCGGCTCTCTGGGGCCAACGTCCTGACTTTC. Amino acid sequence: CASSLLGRLSGANVLTF.

The genes are TRBV2 and TRBJ2-7; 8 bases agree with TRBD2. Unmatched junction bases numbered 8, after V lost 7 bases and J lost 3 bases. Germline CDR1 SNHLY, CDR2 FYNNEI. The CDR3 is 14 residues long. The CDR3 spells CASKERESLYEQYF. In DNA form, the CDR3 reads TGTGCCAGCAAGGAGCGGGAGTCCCTCTACGAGCAGTACTTC.

The count of this clone is one. The V call is TRBV13, the J call TRBJ2-3; D may be TRBD2 (5 bases). The V gene's germline CDR1 is PRHDT and CDR2 FYEKMQ (reference sequence). V was cut by 5 bases and J by 0 bases, with 21 bases left in between. This CDR3 comprises 18 residues. CDR3 DNA sequence: TGTGCCAGCAGCCCACGGCGAGAGCGGAGTCTAAGCACAGATACGCAGTATTTT. This gives the protein CASSPRRERSLSTDTQYF.

J is TRBJ2-1 and V is TRBV9; TRBD2 aligns across 7 bases. The CDR3 contains 18 residues. V lost 0 bases to trimming and J lost 0 bases; unmatched junction nucleotides: 9. From germline, CDR1 is SGDLS and CDR2 YYNGEE. The DNA for the CDR3 is TGTGCCAGCAGCGTAGCGGGGCTTATAGCGGGCTCCTACAATGAGCAGTTCTTC. Its translation is CASSVAGLIAGSYNEQFF.

This chain connects TRBV29-1 to TRBJ1-1; possible D gene TRBD1, 5 bases. The CDR3 runs to 12 residues. The ends were cut back, 8 bases at V and 8 bases at J, with 18 bases in the middle. CDR1 SQVTM and CDR2 ANQGSEA come from the germline V gene. The CDR3 coding sequence is TGCAGCCTAACAAGGGGAAGTGGGGAAGCTTTCTTT. Translating it yields CSLTRGSGEAFF.

V usage is TRBV6-5 and J usage is TRBJ2-2; D is undetermined. CDR3 length equals 13 residues. V dropped 2 bases and J dropped 5 bases, with 6 bases sitting between them. The germline gives CDR1 MNHEY, CDR2 SVGAGI. The CDR3 reads CASSYGITGELFF. The CDR3 nucleotides read TGTGCCAGCAGTTACGGCATAACCGGGGAGCTGTTTTTT.

The CDR3 DNA follows: TGTGCCAGCAGCTTAAGGGGGCAGCCCTACGAGCAGTACTTC. Translating gives CASSLRGQPYEQYF. This chain joins TRBV5-4 and TRBJ2-7, with 7 positions matching TRBD1. CDR3 length equals 14 residues. V shed 2 bases and J 2 bases; nucleotides not matched to a gene: 4. CDR1 and CDR2 from the germline V gene are SGHNT and YYREEE (reference sequence).

The J gene is TRBJ2-7, the V gene TRBV5-1; D perhaps matches TRBD1 (6 bases). Germline loops: CDR1 SGHRS, CDR2 YFSETQ. V dropped 3 bases and J dropped 5 bases, with 21 bases sitting between them. This CDR3 region has 16 residues. The CDR3 sequence is CASSYNRVGERNEQYF. The CDR3 DNA is TGCGCCAGCAGCTACAACAGGGTTGGAGAGCGTAACGAGCAGTACTTC.

The V gene is TRBV11-2, the J gene TRBJ2-3; 9 nucleotides agree with TRBD1. V lost 5 bases and J lost 9; bases outside the gene matches: 9. The CDR3 totals 14 residues. Germline V CDR1 and CDR2: SGHAT, FQNNGV. The DNA of the CDR3 is TGTGCCAGCAGCCAGGGACAGGGCGAGGGGACGCAGTATTTT. It translates to CASSQGQGEGTQYF. Variable domain in full (rest from reference TRBV11-2 and TRBJ2-3): EAGVAQSPRYKIIEKRQSVAFWCNPISGHATLYWYQQILGQGPKLLIQFQNNGVVDDSQLPKDRFSAERLKGVDSTLKIQPAKLEDSAVYLCASSQGQGEGTQYFGPGTRLTVL.

The chain is built from TRBV29-1 and TRBJ2-2; no clear D. Germline V CDR1 and CDR2: SQVTM, ANQGSEA. With 7 bases removed from V and 3 bases from J, the gap between germline ends came to 9 bases. The CDR3 loop spans 12 amino acids. CDR3 region: CSGRTYTGELFF. Written as DNA, the CDR3 is TGCAGCGGACGAACCTACACCGGGGAGCTGTTTTTT.